Below are 14 T cell receptor beta chains sequenced from a single sample in a study of blood T cell repertoires in COVID-19. Clones were sequenced by immunoSEQ multiplex PCR, and TCRdb holds only the in-frame ones, with some missing. The sample carries 150,000 to 200,000 clones, approximately 91% recorded once. Sequenced material: peripheral blood. These receptors were obtained from a man between 65 and 85 years old with active or convalescent COVID-19.

The rearrangement joins TRBV4-3 to TRBJ1-4, with unresolved D. The CDR3 covers 16 residues. CDR1 LGHNA and CDR2 YSLEER come from the germline V gene. Trimming removed 0 bases at V and 9 bases at J, with 17 bases between. The chain's CDR3 is CASSQDRDLVEKKLFF. CDR3 DNA: TGCGCCAGCAGCCAAGATCGTGATCTTGTGGAGAAAAAACTGTTTTTT.

The chain is built from TRBV7-8 and TRBJ2-1, with 11 bases identical to TRBD1. The CDR3 contains 17 residues. The germline gives CDR1 SGHVS, CDR2 FQNEAQ. V lost 2 bases to trimming and J lost 4 bases; unmatched junction nucleotides: 7. This CDR3 reads CASSLTGTGGMYNEQFF. The CDR3 DNA is TGTGCCAGCAGCTTAACGGGGACAGGGGGAATGTACAATGAGCAGTTCTTC. Full variable domain (outside the CDR3, taken from reference TRBV7-8 and TRBJ2-1): GAGVSQSPRYKVAKRGQDVALRCDPISGHVSLFWYQQALGQGPEFLTYFQNEAQLDKSGLPSDRFFAERPEGSVSTLKIQRTQQEDSAVYLCASSLTGTGGMYNEQFFGPGTRLTVL.

This rearrangement joins TRBV3-1 (or the pseudogene TRBV3-2) to TRBJ2-3; D not certain. V was pared by 1 base and J by 0 bases, with 8 bases between. Looked up from germline, CDR1 is LGHDT and CDR2 is YNNKEL (reference sequence). The CDR3 is 15 amino acids. The CDR3 bases are TGTGCCAGCAGCCAAGTAGGCGGTAGCACAGATACGCAGTATTTT. Amino acids: CASSQVGGSTDTQYF.

The chain recombines TRBV6-5 with TRBJ2-7, with D uncertain. V was pared by 0 bases and J by 0 bases, with 9 bases between. The CDR3 has 15 amino acids. CDR1 is MNHEY and CDR2 is SVGAGI in the germline V gene. DNA for the CDR3: TGTGCCAGCAGTTACTCGACAAGTAGCTCCTACGAGCAGTACTTC. It yields the protein CASSYSTSSSYEQYF.

The chain has TRBV5-1 and TRBJ1-6; 9 bases are a match to TRBD1. The ends lost 4 bases at V and 10 bases at J; junction bases unmatched: 9. Germline lookup yields CDR1 SGHRS and CDR2 YFSETQ. This CDR3 has 15 amino acids. The CDR3 reads CASSPGTGSESPLHF. In DNA form, the CDR3 reads TGCGCCAGCAGCCCCGGGACAGGGAGTGAGTCACCCCTCCACTTT. Variable domain in full (rest from reference TRBV5-1 and TRBJ1-6): KAGVTQTPRYLIKTRGQQVTLSCSPISGHRSVSWYQQTPGQGLQFLFEYFSETQRNKGNFPGRFSGRQFSNSRSEMNVSTLELGDSALYLCASSPGTGSESPLHFGNGTRLTVT.

The gene calls are TRBV6-2 or TRBV6-3 and TRBJ2-7; D gene ambiguous. Germline CDR1 is MNHEY and CDR2 is SVGEGT. The V and J ends lost 2 bases and 9 bases respectively, with 8 bases between them. CDR3 size: 11 residues. The CDR3 DNA sequence: TGTGCCAGCAGTTACGGGCTCCGGCAGTACTTC. Translation: CASSYGLRQYF.

In its sample, this clone was seen once. The chain is built from TRBV29-1 and TRBJ1-4; perhaps TRBD1 as D (5 bases). There are 11 residues in the CDR3. The germline CDR1 and CDR2 sequences are SQVTM and ANQGSEA. Between the trimmed V and J ends, which lost 4 bases and 5 bases, there was a span of 5 bases. As DNA, the CDR3 is TGCAGCGTTGGACAGAATGAAAAACTGTTTTTT. Amino acids: CSVGQNEKLFF.

In this sample, this clone turned up a few times. The chain joins TRBV24-1 to TRBJ2-2, with D possibly matching TRBD1 (5 bases). This CDR3 has 17 residues. Trimming removed 2 bases at V and 0 bases at J, with 12 bases between. Per the germline V gene, CDR1 is KGHDR and CDR2 is SFDVKD. The CDR3 region is CATSDSGRVPNTGELFF. The CDR3 coding sequence is TGTGCCACCAGTGATTCTGGCAGGGTGCCGAACACCGGGGAGCTGTTTTTT.

The chain carries TRBV6-2 or TRBV6-3 and TRBJ2-1; TRBD2 matches at 12 bases. Per germline, CDR1 MNHEY and CDR2 SVGEGT. The CDR3 runs to 18 residues. Unmatched junction bases numbered 6, after V lost 0 bases and J lost 3 bases. CDR3 nucleotides: TGTGCCAGCAGTTACTCCCCCGCTAGCGGGGGGGTCTACAATGAGCAGTTCTTC. Translation gives CASSYSPASGGVYNEQFF.

This clone was picked up a small number of times. This chain connects TRBV14 to TRBJ2-2, with TRBD1 as a possible D gene (5 bases). The CDR3 loop spans 17 amino acids. Germline V gives CDR1 SGHDN, CDR2 FVKESK. Trimming took 0 bases from V and 0 from J, leaving 11 bases between them. CDR3 residues: CASSQDEGHPNTGELFF. CDR3 coding DNA: TGTGCCAGCAGCCAAGACGAAGGACACCCGAACACCGGGGAGCTGTTTTTT.

The chain combines TRBV30 with TRBJ1-4; 7 bases are shared with TRBD1. CDR1 is GTSNPN and CDR2 is SVGIG in the germline V gene (reference sequence). The CDR3 covers 12 residues. V was pared by 3 bases and J by 7 bases, with 2 bases of the junction left unmatched. CDR3 sequence: CAWRQGSEKLFF. In DNA, the CDR3 is TGTGCCTGGAGACAGGGGAGTGAAAAACTGTTTTTT.

This sequence joins TRBV30 and TRBJ2-7; 7 bases line up with TRBD1. Germline V CDR1 and CDR2: GTSNPN, SVGIG (reference sequence). The ends lost 2 bases at V and 3 bases at J; junction bases unmatched: 16. This CDR3 spans 17 amino acids. The CDR3 nucleotides read TGTGCCTGGAGTCTAAGGGGGCCCCGGGACAGAGTCTACGAGCAGTACTTC. The encoded protein is CAWSLRGPRDRVYEQYF.

The V call is TRBV30, the J call TRBJ1-3; D gene ambiguous. Trimming took off 2 bases at V and 0 bases at J, with 2 bases between the two ends. Per germline, CDR1 GTSNPN and CDR2 SVGIG (reference sequence). There are 12 residues in the CDR3. The CDR3 bases are TGTGCCTGGAGTCTCTCTGGAAACACCATATATTTT. It specifies CAWSLSGNTIYF. Filled out from reference TRBV30 and TRBJ1-3, the complete variable domain reads SQTIHQWPATLVQPVGSPLSLECTVEGTSNPNLYWYRQAAGRGLQLLFYSVGIGQISSEVPQNLSASRPQDRQFILSSKKLLLSDSGFYLCAWSLSGNTIYFGEGSWLTVV.

The V and J genes are TRBV5-1 and TRBJ1-6; TRBD1 agrees at 11 bases. Germline V gene lookup returns CDR1 SGHRS and CDR2 YFSETQ. This CDR3 comprises 16 residues. The V segment lost 4 bases and the J segment 7 bases; nucleotides outside the gene matches: 7. The CDR3 nucleotides read TGCGCCAGCAGCACGGGACAGGGGGGTGGGAATTCACCCCTCCACTTT. As protein: CASSTGQGGGNSPLHF.